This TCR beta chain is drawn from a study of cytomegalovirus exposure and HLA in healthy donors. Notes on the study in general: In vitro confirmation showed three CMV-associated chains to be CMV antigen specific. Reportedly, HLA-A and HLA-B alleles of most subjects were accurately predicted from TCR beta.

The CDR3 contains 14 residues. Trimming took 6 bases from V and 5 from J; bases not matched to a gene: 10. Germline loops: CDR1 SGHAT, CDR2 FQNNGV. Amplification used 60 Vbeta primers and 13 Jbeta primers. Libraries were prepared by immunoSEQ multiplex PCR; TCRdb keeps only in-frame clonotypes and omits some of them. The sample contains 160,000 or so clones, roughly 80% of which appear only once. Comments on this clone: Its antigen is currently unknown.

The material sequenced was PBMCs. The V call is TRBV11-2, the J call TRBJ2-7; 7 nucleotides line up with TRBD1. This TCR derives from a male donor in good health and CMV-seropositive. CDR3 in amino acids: CASSSNRDRHEQYF. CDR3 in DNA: TGTGCCAGCAGTTCCAACCGGGACAGACACGAGCAGTACTTC.